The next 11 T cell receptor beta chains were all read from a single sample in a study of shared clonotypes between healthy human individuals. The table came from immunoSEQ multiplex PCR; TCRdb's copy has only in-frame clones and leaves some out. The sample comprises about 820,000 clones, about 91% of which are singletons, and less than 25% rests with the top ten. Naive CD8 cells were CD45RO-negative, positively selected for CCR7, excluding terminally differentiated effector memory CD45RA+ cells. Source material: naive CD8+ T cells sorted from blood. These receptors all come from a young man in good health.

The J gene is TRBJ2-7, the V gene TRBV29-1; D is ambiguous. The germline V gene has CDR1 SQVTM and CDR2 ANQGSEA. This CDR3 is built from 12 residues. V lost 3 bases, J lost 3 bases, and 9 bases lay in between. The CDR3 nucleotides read TGCAGCGTTGACAACGAATACTACGAGCAGTACTTC. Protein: CSVDNEYYEQYF.

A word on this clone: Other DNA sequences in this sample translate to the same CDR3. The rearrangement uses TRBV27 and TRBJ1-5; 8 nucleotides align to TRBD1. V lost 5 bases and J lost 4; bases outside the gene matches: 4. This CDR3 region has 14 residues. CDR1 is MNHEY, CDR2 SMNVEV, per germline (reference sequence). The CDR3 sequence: CASSPDRGNQPQHF. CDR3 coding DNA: TGTGCCAGCAGTCCTGACAGGGGAAATCAGCCCCAGCATTTT.

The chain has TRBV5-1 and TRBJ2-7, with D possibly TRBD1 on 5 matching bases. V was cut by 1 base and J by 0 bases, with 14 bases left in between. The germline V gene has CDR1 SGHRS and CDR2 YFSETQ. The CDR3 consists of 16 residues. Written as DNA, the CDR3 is TGCGCCAGCAGCTTGACTCCCGACAGTAGCTCCTACGAGCAGTACTTC. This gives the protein CASSLTPDSSSYEQYF.

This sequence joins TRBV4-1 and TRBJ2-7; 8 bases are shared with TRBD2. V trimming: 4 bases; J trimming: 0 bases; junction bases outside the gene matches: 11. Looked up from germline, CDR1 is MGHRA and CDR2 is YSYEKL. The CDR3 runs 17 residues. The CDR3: CASSPPYERGSSYEQYF. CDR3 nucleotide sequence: TGCGCCAGCAGCCCCCCTTACGAGCGGGGGTCCTCCTACGAGCAGTACTTC.

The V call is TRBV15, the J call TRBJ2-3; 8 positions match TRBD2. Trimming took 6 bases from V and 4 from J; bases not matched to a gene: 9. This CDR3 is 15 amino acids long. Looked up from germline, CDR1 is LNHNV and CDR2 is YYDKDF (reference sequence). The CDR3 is CATRTGLAASDTQYF. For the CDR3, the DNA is TGTGCCACCAGAACCGGACTAGCTGCTTCAGATACGCAGTATTTT.

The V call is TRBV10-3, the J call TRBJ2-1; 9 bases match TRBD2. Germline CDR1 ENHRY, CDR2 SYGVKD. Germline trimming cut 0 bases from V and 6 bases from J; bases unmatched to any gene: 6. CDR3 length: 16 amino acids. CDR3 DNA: TGTGCCATCAGTGAGTCGTTAGCGGGAGAGATCAATGAGCAGTTCTTC. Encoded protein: CAISESLAGEINEQFF.

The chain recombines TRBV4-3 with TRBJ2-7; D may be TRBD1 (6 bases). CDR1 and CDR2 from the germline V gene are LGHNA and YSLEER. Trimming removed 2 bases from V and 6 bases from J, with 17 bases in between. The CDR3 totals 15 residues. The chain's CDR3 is CASSQSNRVPPEQYF. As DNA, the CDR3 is TGCGCCAGCAGCCAATCGAACAGGGTCCCCCCCGAGCAGTACTTC.

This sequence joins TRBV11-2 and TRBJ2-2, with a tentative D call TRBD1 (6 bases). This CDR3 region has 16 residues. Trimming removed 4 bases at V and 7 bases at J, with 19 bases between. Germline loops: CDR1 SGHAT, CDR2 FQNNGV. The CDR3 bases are TGTGCCAGCAGCTCTAACAGGTTGGGGGCAGGCGGGGAGCTGTTTTTT. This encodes CASSSNRLGAGGELFF.

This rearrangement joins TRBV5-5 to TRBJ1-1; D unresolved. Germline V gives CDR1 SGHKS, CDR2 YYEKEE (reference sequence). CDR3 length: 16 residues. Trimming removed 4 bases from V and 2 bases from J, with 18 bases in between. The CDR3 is CASSPRPVTVNTEAFF. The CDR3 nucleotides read TGTGCCAGCAGCCCCCGGCCCGTCACAGTCAACACTGAAGCTTTCTTT. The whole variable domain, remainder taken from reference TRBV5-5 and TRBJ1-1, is DAGVTQSPTHLIKTRGQQVTLRCSPISGHKSVSWYQQVLGQGPQFIFQYYEKEERGRGNFPDRFSARQFPNYSSELNVNALLLGDSALYLCASSPRPVTVNTEAFFGQGTRLTVV.

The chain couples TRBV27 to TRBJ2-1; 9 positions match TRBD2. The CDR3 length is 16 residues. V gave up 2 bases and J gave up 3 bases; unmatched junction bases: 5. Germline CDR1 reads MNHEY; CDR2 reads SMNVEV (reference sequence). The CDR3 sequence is CASSLTAGGNYNEQFF. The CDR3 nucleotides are TGTGCCAGCAGTTTAACGGCGGGGGGGAACTACAATGAGCAGTTCTTC.

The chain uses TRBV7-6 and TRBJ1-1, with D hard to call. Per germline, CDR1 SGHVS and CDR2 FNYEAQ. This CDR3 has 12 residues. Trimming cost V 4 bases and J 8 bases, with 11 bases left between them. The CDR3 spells CASSSLNGEAFF. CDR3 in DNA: TGTGCCAGCAGCTCCCTTAACGGGGAAGCTTTCTTT.